The 19 T cell receptor beta chains reported below all come from one sample, sequenced in a study of prognosis after radiotherapy for stage I lung cancer. Multiplex PCR in two rounds served to amplify TCR beta CDR3 from genomic DNA. First-round PCR, the initial amplification, used primers specific to each TRBV and TRBJ gene. TCRdb called the multiplex PCR reads again in MiXCR, with one record for every CDR3 protein. The repertoire holds 15,000 or so distinct CDR3 sequences, with around half as singletons. Sample: PBMCs, taken before or after stereotactic body radiation therapy (not recorded which). These receptors came from a donor aged 50 or older with non-small cell lung cancer.

Note on this clonotype: Since a far larger clone is one base different, this is likely a read error. Because it lacks the conserved phenylalanine or tryptophan at the end, this CDR3 is likely a read error. The V and J genes are TRBV6-4 and TRBJ2-5; 7 bases are shared with TRBD2. Germline CDR1 MRHNA, CDR2 SNTAGT. Trimming removed 10 bases from V and 1 base from J; junction bases left unmatched: 6. CDR3 length: 13 amino acids. CDR3 nucleotide sequence: TGTGCCACGAATACGGGGGGCCAAGAGACCCAGTACTTA. Its protein is CATNTGGQETQYL.

Comment on this clonotype: A far larger clone differs by one base, so this is likely a read error. This chain uses TRBV11-2 with TRBJ2-1, with 7 bases matching TRBD1. Germline CDR1 reads SGHAT; CDR2 reads FQNNGV. The junction had 9 bases not matched to a gene; V was cut back by 6 bases and J by 10 bases. CDR3 size: 13 residues. The CDR3 DNA reads as TGTGCCAGCAGGCGGTTTACAGGGGTCGAGCAGTTCTTC. This sequence encodes CASRRFTGVEQFF.

By frequency in the sample, this clonotype is medium-sized. The chain links TRBV19 to TRBJ2-7, with 8 bases fitting TRBD1. Trimming took 4 bases from V and 5 from J; bases not matched to a gene: 7. Germline V CDR1 and CDR2: LNHDA, SQIVND (reference sequence). This CDR3 contains 14 residues. CDR3: CASSRTGGFDEQYF. DNA of the CDR3: TGTGCCAGTAGTAGAACAGGGGGATTCGACGAGCAGTACTTC. The whole variable domain, remainder taken from reference TRBV19 and TRBJ2-7, is DGGITQSPKYLFRKEGQNVTLSCEQNLNHDAMYWYRQDPGQGLRLIYYSQIVNDFQKGDIAEGYSVSREKKESFPLTVTSAQKNPTAFYLCASSRTGGFDEQYFGPGTRLTVT.

In its sample, this clonotype was seen many times. This chain links TRBV20-1 with TRBJ2-2; no firm D call. The CDR3 is 13 amino acids. Trimming removed 3 bases from V and 2 bases from J, with 7 bases in between. CDR1 is DFQATT, CDR2 SNEGSKA, per germline (reference sequence). CDR3 protein: CSASEGNTGELFF. The CDR3 nucleotides read TGCAGTGCTAGTGAAGGCAACACCGGGGAGCTGTTTTTT.

As to this clonotype: The junction and the germline gene differ at one end; a read error may be behind it. The chain combines TRBV6-1 with TRBJ1-1; TRBD1 matches at 8 bases. This CDR3 has 16 amino acids. CDR1 is MNHNS, CDR2 SASEGT, per germline. CDR3 in DNA: TGTGCCAGCAAACCGGGACAGGTTAAGATGAACACTAAAGCTTTCTTT. Translating gives CASKPGQVKMNTKAFF.

V and J are TRBV5-1 and TRBJ2-7; 9 positions match TRBD1. CDR1 SGHRS and CDR2 YFSETQ come from the germline V gene. Trimming removed 4 bases from V and 4 bases from J; junction bases left unmatched: 6. The CDR3 runs to 14 residues. In nucleotides, the CDR3 is TGCGCCAGCAGCCTCGGGACAGGGACGTACGAGCAGTACTTC. Amino acids: CASSLGTGTYEQYF.

This clonotype was seen at least ten times. This chain links TRBV2 with TRBJ2-7; 9 nucleotides agree with TRBD1. The V gene end was trimmed by 7 bases and the J gene end by 3 bases; junction bases not matched to a gene: 10. From germline, CDR1 is SNHLY and CDR2 FYNNEI. The CDR3 loop spans 15 amino acids. The CDR3 bases are TGTGCCAGCAAACAGGCCGGGACAGGGTACTACGAGCAGTACTTC. Its protein is CASKQAGTGYYEQYF. Together with reference TRBV2 and TRBJ2-7, the CDR3 gives the full variable domain: EPEVTQTPSHQVTQMGQEVILRCVPISNHLYFYWYRQILGQKVEFLVSFYNNEISEKSEIFDDQFSVERPDGSNFTLKIRSTKLEDSAMYFCASKQAGTGYYEQYFGPGTRLTVT.

The chain is built from TRBV6-1 and TRBJ1-5; no clear D. Trimming shortened V by 3 bases and J by 5 bases, and 17 bases separated the two germline ends. CDR3 length: 16 amino acids. Germline V CDR1 and CDR2: MNHNS, SASEGT. The CDR3 sequence: CASSDQVAIVDQPQHF. CDR3 in DNA: TGTGCCAGCAGTGACCAGGTGGCGATTGTTGATCAGCCCCAGCATTTT.

The rearrangement joins TRBV9 to TRBJ2-7, with D possibly TRBD1 on 5 matching bases. The germline V gene has CDR1 SGDLS and CDR2 YYNGEE. The ends were cut back, 4 bases at V and 2 bases at J, with 13 bases in the middle. There are 14 residues in the CDR3. CDR3 nucleotide sequence: TGTGCCAGCAGCCTCATGCCAGGGCCCTACGAGCAGTACTTC. It is translated as CASSLMPGPYEQYF. Supplemented by reference TRBV9 and TRBJ2-7, the full variable domain reads DSGVTQTPKHLITATGQRVTLRCSPRSGDLSVYWYQQSLDQGLQFLIQYYNGEERAKGNILERFSAQQFPDLHSELNLSSLELGDSALYFCASSLMPGPYEQYFGPGTRLTVT.

This clonotype was seen at least ten times. The rearrangement joins TRBV2 to TRBJ2-1, with 15 nucleotides matching TRBD2. V shed 10 bases and J 8 bases; nucleotides not matched to a gene: 6. CDR3 length equals 14 residues. CDR1 and CDR2 (germline): SNHLY, FYNNEI. The CDR3 here is CATRTSGRGDEQFF. The DNA of the CDR3 is TGTGCCACCAGGACTAGCGGGAGGGGCGATGAGCAGTTCTTC.

A word on this clonotype: A read error is the likely source, as a far larger clone sits one nucleotide away. The chain is built from TRBV7-2 and TRBJ2-7; D is uncertain. This CDR3 contains 14 residues. Germline V gene lookup returns CDR1 SGHTA and CDR2 FQGNSA. This CDR3 is CASSLESGFYEQYF. DNA for the CDR3: TGTGCCAGCAGTTTAGAGTCAGGCTTCTACGAGCAGTACTTC.

This clonotype was picked up many times. This may come from a read error, since a much larger clone is one base off. The chain uses TRBV7-2 and TRBJ2-7; TRBD2 aligns across 7 bases. In germline, CDR1 is SGHTA, CDR2 FQGNSA. Trimming cost V 2 bases and J 0 bases; bases outside gene matches: 7. The CDR3 spans 16 residues. The CDR3 nucleotides read TGTGCCAGCAGCTTAAAAGCGGGGTCCCTCTCCTACGAGCAGTACTTC. Its translation: CASSLKAGSLSYEQYF.

Relative to its sample, this clonotype is medium-sized. The genes are TRBV2 and TRBJ2-3; D call uncertain. Trimming shortened V by 6 bases and J by 0 bases, and 1 base separated the two germline ends. The CDR3 runs 11 residues. Per the germline V gene, CDR1 is SNHLY and CDR2 is FYNNEI. The CDR3 nucleotides are TGTGCCAGCAGAAGCACAGATACGCAGTATTTT. It codes for CASRSTDTQYF. The whole variable domain, filled in from reference TRBV2 and TRBJ2-3, reads EPEVTQTPSHQVTQMGQEVILRCVPISNHLYFYWYRQILGQKVEFLVSFYNNEISEKSEIFDDQFSVERPDGSNFTLKIRSTKLEDSAMYFCASRSTDTQYFGPGTRLTVL.

This clonotype is classed as medium-sized (0.01 to 0.1%). The rearrangement joins TRBV28 to TRBJ2-2; D not resolved. The CDR3 covers 13 residues. V lost 3 bases to trimming and J lost 7 bases, with 9 bases between them. Germline V gives CDR1 MDHEN, CDR2 SYDVKM. The CDR3 DNA sequence: TGTGCCAGCAGTTTTGATGGAGTCGGGGAGCTGTTTTTT. It encodes CASSFDGVGELFF.

This clonotype was counted at least ten times. The gene calls are TRBV19 and TRBJ1-1; D remains unclear. V dropped 6 bases and J dropped 0 bases, with 17 bases sitting between them. The CDR3 sequence is 16 residues long. Germline V gene lookup returns CDR1 LNHDA and CDR2 SQIVND (reference sequence). The CDR3 DNA sequence: TGTGCCAGTAGATACCCAACGGGCAGCATGAACACTGAAGCTTTCTTT. It is translated as CASRYPTGSMNTEAFF. Full variable domain (remainder filled in from reference TRBV19 and TRBJ1-1): DGGITQSPKYLFRKEGQNVTLSCEQNLNHDAMYWYRQDPGQGLRLIYYSQIVNDFQKGDIAEGYSVSREKKESFPLTVTSAQKNPTAFYLCASRYPTGSMNTEAFFGQGTRLTVV.

The chain employs TRBV27 and TRBJ2-1, with 7 bases lining up with TRBD2. This CDR3 contains 15 residues. The junction had 15 bases not matched to a gene; V was cut back by 8 bases and J by 8 bases. The germline V gene has CDR1 MNHEY and CDR2 SMNVEV (reference sequence). CDR3 DNA sequence: TGTGCCAGCTCCTTGGGCGGGAGAAAATTAGATGAGCAGTTCTTC. Its protein is CASSLGGRKLDEQFF.

This clonotype was found many times. The CDR3 protein is CSAERGGWQTKNIQYF. CDR3 bases: TGCAGTGCTGAACGAGGAGGTTGGCAAACCAAAAACATTCAGTACTTC. The chain couples TRBV20-1 to TRBJ2-4; D perhaps matches TRBD2 (5 bases). Trimming pared 5 bases from V and 2 bases from J, leaving 19 bases between. Germline CDR1 is DFQATT and CDR2 is SNEGSKA (reference sequence). This CDR3 spans 16 amino acids.

The table lists this clonotype with a few counts. The CDR3 ends on some other residue instead of the conserved phenylalanine or tryptophan, so this is likely a read error. The V and J genes are TRBV7-9 and TRBJ2-7; D is undetermined. CDR1 SEHNR and CDR2 FQNEAQ come from the germline V gene (reference sequence). Trimming stripped 2 bases from V and 0 bases from J, with 11 bases between. This CDR3 is built from 15 residues. The CDR3 loop reads CASSLSRETSYEQYL. The CDR3 DNA reads as TGTGCCAGCAGCTTATCCCGAGAAACCTCCTACGAGCAGTACTTA.

About this clonotype itself: A read error may be the cause here, since a much bigger clone is one base away. The V and J genes are TRBV7-9 and TRBJ2-5, with 7 nucleotides matching TRBD1. Germline CDR1 reads SEHNR; CDR2 reads FQNEAQ (reference sequence). CDR3 length: 14 residues. The ends lost 2 bases at V and 5 bases at J; junction bases unmatched: 5. For the CDR3, the DNA is TGTGCCAGCAGCTTACACAGGGGAGACGAGACCCAGTACTTC. This codes for CASSLHRGDETQYF.